This TCR beta chain was identified in a study of OX40 agonist ivuxolimab in advanced cancers. Regarding the complete study: Ivuxolimab was an agonistic, fully human IgG2 monoclonal antibody directed against OX40 (CD134), a costimulatory receptor. Three dose-escalation patients achieved partial responses, one with hepatocellular carcinoma and two with cutaneous melanoma. Intravenous ivuxolimab was administered to patients every 2 weeks at six dose levels: 0.01, 0.1, 0.3, 1.5, 3 and 10 mg/kg. Peripheral TCRbeta sequencing aimed to test whether ivuxolimab altered TCR sequence diversity and caused clonal T-cell expansion. In the dose-escalation cohort, around four fifths of patients were male, and the mean age was approximately 64 years, with a range of about 23 to 80. Among the roughly 52 dose-escalation patients, approximately 20 had hepatocellular carcinoma, about 15 melanoma, 9 renal cell carcinoma and 9 head and neck cancer. Patients were allowed to have had prior anti-PD-1, anti-PD-L1 or anti-CTLA-4 therapy, and 40% to 45% of the dose-escalation patients had previously received checkpoint inhibitors. The paper reports the monotherapy dose-escalation portion (N of about 47 patients) of the phase I ivuxolimab trial.

The trial excluded patients who had a history of autoimmune disease or who were on systemic immunosuppression. In every dose cohort, peripheral blood was drawn for TCR sequencing at baseline, cycle 4 day 1, and cycle 7 day 1. The samples were taken from a phase I, first-in-human, multicenter, open-label dose-escalation trial of ivuxolimab. Adults with locally advanced or metastatic melanoma, renal cell carcinoma, hepatocellular carcinoma or head and neck squamous cell carcinoma were enrolled in the trial. CD4+ and CD8+ T cells were sorted separately from peripheral blood before TCR sequencing. General findings and caveats noted by the study authors: Partial responders in the 0.1-3.0 mg/kg groups had among the lowest normalized peripheral clonal expansion, especially among CD8+ T cells. Clonal expansion of both CD4+ and CD8+ blood T cells was observed from baseline to week 6 at doses 0.1 to 3.0 mg/kg. Antigen specificity was not determined for the clonally expanded peripheral T cells. Low levels of normalized T-cell clonal expansion were also seen in some nonresponding patients. After ivuxolimab, expanded clones were on average more numerous among CD8+ T cells than among CD4+ T cells.

Genomic DNA was extracted from sorted cells for sequencing of the TCRbeta CDR3 region. TCRbeta CDR3 regions were sequenced using the immunoSEQ Assay. TCRdb limited this immuneACCESS table to in-frame rearrangements with V and J called. A share of clones is missing; checked studies link under half to unresolved V genes, and the rest is unexplained. In this sample the table shows tens of thousands of clones, about 88% of which occur a single time. Jointly, the top ten make up about 27% of the sample. Per the germline V gene (reference sequence), PRHDT is the CDR1 and FYEKMQ is the CDR2. The junction shows trimming of 4 bases on V and 5 bases on J, and the gene matches do not reach 7 bases of it. There are 15 amino acids in the CDR3, from cysteine to phenylalanine inclusive. The retained sequence is limited to the CDR3, 45 bases, with the frame set at the first base. Points on this clone: Its antigen is still unknown. The record has no base qualities; no much larger clone is one base away.

The receptor was isolated from an adult with an advanced solid tumor such as melanoma, head and neck, liver or kidney cancer. The specimen comprised CD4+ or CD8+ T cells sorted from blood, sampled in a trial of the OX40 agonist ivuxolimab. The chain links TRBV13 with TRBJ2-1; 8 bases in between match TRBD2. The CDR3 has the sequence CASSSYSGVNNEQFF. The DNA sequence is as follows: TGTGCCAGCAGCTCCTATAGCGGGGTTAACAATGAGCAGTTCTTC.